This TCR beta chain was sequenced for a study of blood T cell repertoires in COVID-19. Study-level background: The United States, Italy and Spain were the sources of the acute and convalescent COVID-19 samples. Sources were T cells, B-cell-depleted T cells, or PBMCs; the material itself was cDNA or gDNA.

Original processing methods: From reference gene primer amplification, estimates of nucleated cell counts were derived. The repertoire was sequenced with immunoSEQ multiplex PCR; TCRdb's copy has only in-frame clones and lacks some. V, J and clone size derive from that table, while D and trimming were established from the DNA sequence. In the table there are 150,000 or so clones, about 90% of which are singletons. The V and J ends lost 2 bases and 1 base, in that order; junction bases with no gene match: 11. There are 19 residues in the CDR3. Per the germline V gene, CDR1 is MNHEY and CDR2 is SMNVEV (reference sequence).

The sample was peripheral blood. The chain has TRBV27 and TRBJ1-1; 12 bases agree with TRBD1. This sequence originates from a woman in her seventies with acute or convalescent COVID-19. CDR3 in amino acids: CASSLGDRGRRGPNTEAFF. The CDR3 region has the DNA TGTGCCAGCAGTTTAGGGGACAGGGGGCGCCGGGGCCCGAACACTGAAGCTTTCTTT.